This T cell receptor beta chain was sequenced during a study of healthy donors' naive CD4 and CD8 T cells. At the level of the study: For TCR alpha, new primers spanned all functional IMGT alpha genes.

Whole-study results and caveats: A reported CD4+/CD8+ bias affected most V and J genes in naive cells.

This clonotype was counted between two and nine times. The antigen is unknown. Trimming took 2 bases from V and 4 from J, leaving 8 bases between them. The CDR3 is 12 amino acids. The germline V gene encodes CDR1 SQVTM and CDR2 ANQGSEA. Naive CD4+ cells were sorted as CD4+CD8-CD45RO-CD45RA+; naive CD8+ as CD8+CD4-CD45RA+CD27bright. A linear amplification protocol produced the TCR libraries from 500 ng of total RNA. TCRdb fed the reads into MiXCR, producing one record per CDR3 protein. The sample includes 150,000 to 200,000 distinct CDR3 sequences, around 80% of them seen just once. The sample taken for sequencing was naive CD4+ and CD8+ T cells sorted from blood, pooled from several donors. This TCR derives from a pool of human donors in good health; the sample pools cells from several healthy donors. The chain carries TRBV29-1 and TRBJ1-2; no clear D. The CDR3 DNA reads TGCAGCGTTGAACGGGAAGGCTATGGCTACACCTTC. This translates into CSVEREGYGYTF.